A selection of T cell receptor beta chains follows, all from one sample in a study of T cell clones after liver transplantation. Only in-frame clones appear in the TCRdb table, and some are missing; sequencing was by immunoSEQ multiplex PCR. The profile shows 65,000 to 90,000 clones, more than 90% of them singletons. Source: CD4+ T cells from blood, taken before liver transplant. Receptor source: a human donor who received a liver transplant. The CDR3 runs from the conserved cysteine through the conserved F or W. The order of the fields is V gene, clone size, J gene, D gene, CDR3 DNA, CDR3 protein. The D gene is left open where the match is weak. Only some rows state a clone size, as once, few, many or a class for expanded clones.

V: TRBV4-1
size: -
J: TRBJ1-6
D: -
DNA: TGCGCCAGCAGCCAAGCTGCTCAGGGGAATTCACCCCTCCACTTT
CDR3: CASSQAAQGNSPLHF

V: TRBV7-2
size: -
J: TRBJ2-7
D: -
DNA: TGTGCCAGCAGCAGAAACCCCTACGAGCAGTACTTC
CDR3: CASSRNPYEQYF

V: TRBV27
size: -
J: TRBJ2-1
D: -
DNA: TGTGCCAGCATTGGCGGGACAAACAATGAGCAGTTCTTC
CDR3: CASIGGTNNEQFF

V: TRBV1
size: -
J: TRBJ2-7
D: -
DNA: TGCACCAGCAGCCAAGTTCTCCGGGAGCGACTTTGCGAGCAGTACTTC
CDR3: CTSSQVLRERLCEQYF

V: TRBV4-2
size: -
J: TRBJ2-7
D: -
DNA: TGTGCCAGCAGCCAGAGAACTAGCTCCGAGCAGTACTTC
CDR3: CASSQRTSSEQYF

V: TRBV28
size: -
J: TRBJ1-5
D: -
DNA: TGTGCCAGCAGGAAGGGACCCGATCAGCCCCAGCATTTT
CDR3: CASRKGPDQPQHF

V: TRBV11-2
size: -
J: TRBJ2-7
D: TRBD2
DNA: TGTGCCAGCAGCCCGGTCAAGGTGTCGGGAGGACGCCGGGCCTACGAGCAGTACTTC
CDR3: CASSPVKVSGGRRAYEQYF

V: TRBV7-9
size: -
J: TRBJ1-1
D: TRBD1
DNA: TGTGCCAGCAGCTTTGCACAGGGGGGCACTGAAGCTTTCTTT
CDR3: CASSFAQGGTEAFF

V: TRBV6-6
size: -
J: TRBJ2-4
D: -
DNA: TGTGCCAGCAGTCAACCCTCAGGGTCGGTCATTCAGTACTTC
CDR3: CASSQPSGSVIQYF

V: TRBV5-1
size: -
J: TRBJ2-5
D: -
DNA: TGCGCCAGCAGAGGAGAAGGGGAAGAGACCCAGTACTTC
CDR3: CASRGEGEETQYF

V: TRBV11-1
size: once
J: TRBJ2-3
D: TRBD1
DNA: TGTGCCAGCAGCTTCGTGGGACAGGGGGCTTTTGGAGATACGCAGTATTTT
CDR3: CASSFVGQGAFGDTQYF

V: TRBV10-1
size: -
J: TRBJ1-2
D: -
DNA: TGCGCCAGCAGTGAGTCGGACAGCGATGTCTATGGCTACACCTTC
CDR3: CASSESDSDVYGYTF

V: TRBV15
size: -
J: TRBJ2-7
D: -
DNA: TGTGCCACCAGCAGAGATCCGGGATCGAAGGCCCACTGGGAGCAGTACTTC
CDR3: CATSRDPGSKAHWEQYF

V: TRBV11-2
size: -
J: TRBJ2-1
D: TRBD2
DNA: TGTGCCAGCAGCTTATGGGGCGGGAGACTTGCAAATGAGCAGTTCTTC
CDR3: CASSLWGGRLANEQFF

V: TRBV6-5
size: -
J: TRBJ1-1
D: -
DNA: TGTGCCAGCAGTTACTCTCCGGGGAGTAAAGCTTTCTTT
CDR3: CASSYSPGSKAFF

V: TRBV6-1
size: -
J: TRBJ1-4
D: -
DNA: TGTGCCAGCAGTGAAGCGCGCGGGAGTCAGGAAAAACTGTTTTTT
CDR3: CASSEARGSQEKLFF

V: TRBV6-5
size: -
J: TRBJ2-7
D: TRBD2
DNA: TGTGCCAGCAGTCGGACTAGCGGGAGGCCCTACGAGCAGTACTTC
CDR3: CASSRTSGRPYEQYF

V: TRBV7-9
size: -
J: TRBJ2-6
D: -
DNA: TGTGCCAGCAGCTTGGGGCGATACCATCAAAGTCGGGCCAACGTCCTGACTTTC
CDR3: CASSLGRYHQSRANVLTF

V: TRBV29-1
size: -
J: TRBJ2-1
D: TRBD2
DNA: TGCAGCGTCTTCGGGACTACGTTTGAGCAGTTCTTC
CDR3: CSVFGTTFEQFF

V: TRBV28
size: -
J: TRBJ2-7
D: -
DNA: TGTGCCAGCAGTTTTAATGGGATACAAAACGAGCAGTACTTC
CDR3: CASSFNGIQNEQYF

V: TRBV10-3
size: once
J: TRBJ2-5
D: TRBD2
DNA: TGTGCCATCAGTGAGGCTAGCGGGAGTGGAGAGACCCAGTACTTC
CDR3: CAISEASGSGETQYF

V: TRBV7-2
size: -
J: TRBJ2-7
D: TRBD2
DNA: TGTGCCAGCAGCTTAAGCGGGAGATCCTACGAGCAGTACTTC
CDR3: CASSLSGRSYEQYF

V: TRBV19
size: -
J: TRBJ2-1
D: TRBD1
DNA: TGTGCCAGTAGTGTGACAGGGGGGACCTACAATGAGCAGTTCTTC
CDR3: CASSVTGGTYNEQFF

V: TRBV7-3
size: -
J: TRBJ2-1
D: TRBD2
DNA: TGTGCCAGCAGCTTATTAGGCGGGAGCATCTACAATGAGCAGTTCTTC
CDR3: CASSLLGGSIYNEQFF

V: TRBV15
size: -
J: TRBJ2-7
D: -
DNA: TGTGCCACCAGCCAGGGGGGAGGGCCGCCCTCCTACGAGCAGTACTTC
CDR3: CATSQGGGPPSYEQYF

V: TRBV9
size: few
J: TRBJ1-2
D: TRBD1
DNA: TGTGCCAGCAGCTCACCGGGACAGGGGGCTCGTGGCTACACCTTC
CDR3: CASSSPGQGARGYTF

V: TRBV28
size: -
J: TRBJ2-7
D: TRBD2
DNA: TGTGCCAGCAGCTCTACGAGGACTAGCGGGAACTTCGTGCAGTACTTC
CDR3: CASSSTRTSGNFVQYF

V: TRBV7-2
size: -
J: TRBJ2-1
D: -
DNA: TGTGCCAGCAGCTTAGCGCGGGCGCTGTACAATGAGCAGTTCTTC
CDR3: CASSLARALYNEQFF

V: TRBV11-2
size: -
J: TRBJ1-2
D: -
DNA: TGTGCCAGCAGCTTAAATTGGTCTAACTATGGCTACACCTTC
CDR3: CASSLNWSNYGYTF